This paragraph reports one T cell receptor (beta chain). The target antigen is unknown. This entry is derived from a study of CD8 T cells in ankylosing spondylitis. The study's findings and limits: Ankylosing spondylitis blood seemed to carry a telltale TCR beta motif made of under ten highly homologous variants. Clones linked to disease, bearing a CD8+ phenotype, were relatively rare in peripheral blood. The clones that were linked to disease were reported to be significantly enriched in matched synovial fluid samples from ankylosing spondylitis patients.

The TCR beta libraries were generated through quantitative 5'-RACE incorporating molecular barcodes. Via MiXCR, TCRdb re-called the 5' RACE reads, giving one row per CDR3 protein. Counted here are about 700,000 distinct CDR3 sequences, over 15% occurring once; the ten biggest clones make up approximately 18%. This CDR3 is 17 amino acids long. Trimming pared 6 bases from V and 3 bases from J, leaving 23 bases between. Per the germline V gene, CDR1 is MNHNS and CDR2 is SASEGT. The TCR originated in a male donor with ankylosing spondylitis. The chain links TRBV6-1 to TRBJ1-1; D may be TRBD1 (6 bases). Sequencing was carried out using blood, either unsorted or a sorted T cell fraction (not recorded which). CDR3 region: CASSPDVGAGPHTEAFF. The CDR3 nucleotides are TGTGCCAGCAGCCCCGACGTGGGGGCAGGGCCACACACTGAAGCTTTCTTT.